The 2 T cell receptor beta chains below come from one sample, sequenced in a study of molecular identifiers for immune sequencing clone quantification. MiXCR, run by TCRdb on the PCR reads, gives a single entry per CDR3 protein. The table shows 460,000 or so distinct CDR3 sequences, with less than 30% occurring only once. Sequencing input: naive CD8+ T cells from blood, with Jurkat cell RNA spiked in. The subset here: FACS-sorted CD8+CD4-CCR7+CD45RA+ naive T cells. The origin of the receptors is a human donor in good health. Some libraries in this study had Jurkat cell RNA spiked in.

In its sample, this clonotype was seen a few times. The V and J genes are TRBV7-9 and TRBJ2-3; TRBD2 aligns across 7 bases. The CDR3 is 15 residues long. The germline CDR1 and CDR2 sequences are SEHNR and FQNEAQ (reference sequence). With V trimmed by 7 bases and J by 1 base, 8 bases remained unmatched. CDR3 in amino acids: CASTDGLAGTDTQYF. The CDR3 bases are TGTGCCAGCACCGATGGGCTAGCGGGCACAGATACGCAGTATTTT.

This clonotype appeared a few times. The V gene is TRBV6-5, the J gene TRBJ2-7; 8 bases line up with TRBD2. CDR3 length: 16 residues. Trimming removed 5 bases from V and 2 bases from J; junction bases left unmatched: 11. From germline, CDR1 is MNHEY and CDR2 SVGAGI. The CDR3 region is CASSPRRAGATYEQYF. CDR3 nucleotide sequence: TGTGCCAGCAGTCCTCGTAGAGCGGGGGCAACCTACGAGCAGTACTTC.